The sequence of this T cell receptor (beta chain) was determined in a study of PD-L1 blockade in urothelial cancer. Study information: When patients started atezolizumab in about 2014, it was given at 1,200 mg intravenously every 3 weeks. Treatment start was followed by blood analysis at 3 weeks (second dose) and again at 6 weeks. T cell content in blood samples showed a median of 141,255.

V lost 1 base and J lost 6; bases outside the gene matches: 6. CDR1 is LGHNA, CDR2 YNFKEQ, per germline. The CDR3 length is 15 residues. The protocol was immunoSEQ multiplex PCR, while the TCRdb copy is restricted to in-frame clones and leaves out a portion. The table shows around 30,000 clones, with approximately 80% occurring only once. This clone is judged medium-sized (0.01 to 0.1%). Indicated time point: peripheral blood 6 weeks after treatment start. This sequence originates from a man between 70 and 80 years old with urothelial cancer. Sequenced material: PBMCs, taken around atezolizumab (anti-PD-L1) treatment. V is TRBV4-2 and J is TRBJ1-2; 9 bases line up with TRBD1. Here the CDR3 DNA reads TGTGCCAGCAGCCAAGTCCCGGACAGGGGTGATGGCTACACCTTC. Amino acid sequence: CASSQVPDRGDGYTF.